This T cell receptor beta chain was captured by sequencing in a study of T-cell memory formation after mild COVID-19. Constant-segment primers and 5'RACE yielded cDNA libraries for TCR alpha and TCR beta, each carrying sample barcodes and UMIs. TCRdb analysed the 5' RACE reads with MiXCR anew, one entry per CDR3 protein. This table holds 150,000 to 200,000 distinct CDR3 sequences, 11% found once. This receptor was taken from a man younger than 35 who had mild COVID-19 (a few samples of this study predate the infection). Cell type and time point are not known. Sequencing was performed on PBMCs or a T cell subset sorted from them (not recorded which).

The CDR3 DNA sequence: TGTGCCACCAGCAGTAACATAGGGGGCACTGAAGCTTTCTTT. Amino acids: CATSSNIGGTEAFF. The V call is TRBV15, the J call TRBJ1-1; D is possibly TRBD1 (6 bases). This CDR3 comprises 14 residues. CDR1 is LNHNV and CDR2 is YYDKDF in the germline V gene (reference sequence). Deletions cut 3 bases from V and 4 bases from J, with 12 bases between.